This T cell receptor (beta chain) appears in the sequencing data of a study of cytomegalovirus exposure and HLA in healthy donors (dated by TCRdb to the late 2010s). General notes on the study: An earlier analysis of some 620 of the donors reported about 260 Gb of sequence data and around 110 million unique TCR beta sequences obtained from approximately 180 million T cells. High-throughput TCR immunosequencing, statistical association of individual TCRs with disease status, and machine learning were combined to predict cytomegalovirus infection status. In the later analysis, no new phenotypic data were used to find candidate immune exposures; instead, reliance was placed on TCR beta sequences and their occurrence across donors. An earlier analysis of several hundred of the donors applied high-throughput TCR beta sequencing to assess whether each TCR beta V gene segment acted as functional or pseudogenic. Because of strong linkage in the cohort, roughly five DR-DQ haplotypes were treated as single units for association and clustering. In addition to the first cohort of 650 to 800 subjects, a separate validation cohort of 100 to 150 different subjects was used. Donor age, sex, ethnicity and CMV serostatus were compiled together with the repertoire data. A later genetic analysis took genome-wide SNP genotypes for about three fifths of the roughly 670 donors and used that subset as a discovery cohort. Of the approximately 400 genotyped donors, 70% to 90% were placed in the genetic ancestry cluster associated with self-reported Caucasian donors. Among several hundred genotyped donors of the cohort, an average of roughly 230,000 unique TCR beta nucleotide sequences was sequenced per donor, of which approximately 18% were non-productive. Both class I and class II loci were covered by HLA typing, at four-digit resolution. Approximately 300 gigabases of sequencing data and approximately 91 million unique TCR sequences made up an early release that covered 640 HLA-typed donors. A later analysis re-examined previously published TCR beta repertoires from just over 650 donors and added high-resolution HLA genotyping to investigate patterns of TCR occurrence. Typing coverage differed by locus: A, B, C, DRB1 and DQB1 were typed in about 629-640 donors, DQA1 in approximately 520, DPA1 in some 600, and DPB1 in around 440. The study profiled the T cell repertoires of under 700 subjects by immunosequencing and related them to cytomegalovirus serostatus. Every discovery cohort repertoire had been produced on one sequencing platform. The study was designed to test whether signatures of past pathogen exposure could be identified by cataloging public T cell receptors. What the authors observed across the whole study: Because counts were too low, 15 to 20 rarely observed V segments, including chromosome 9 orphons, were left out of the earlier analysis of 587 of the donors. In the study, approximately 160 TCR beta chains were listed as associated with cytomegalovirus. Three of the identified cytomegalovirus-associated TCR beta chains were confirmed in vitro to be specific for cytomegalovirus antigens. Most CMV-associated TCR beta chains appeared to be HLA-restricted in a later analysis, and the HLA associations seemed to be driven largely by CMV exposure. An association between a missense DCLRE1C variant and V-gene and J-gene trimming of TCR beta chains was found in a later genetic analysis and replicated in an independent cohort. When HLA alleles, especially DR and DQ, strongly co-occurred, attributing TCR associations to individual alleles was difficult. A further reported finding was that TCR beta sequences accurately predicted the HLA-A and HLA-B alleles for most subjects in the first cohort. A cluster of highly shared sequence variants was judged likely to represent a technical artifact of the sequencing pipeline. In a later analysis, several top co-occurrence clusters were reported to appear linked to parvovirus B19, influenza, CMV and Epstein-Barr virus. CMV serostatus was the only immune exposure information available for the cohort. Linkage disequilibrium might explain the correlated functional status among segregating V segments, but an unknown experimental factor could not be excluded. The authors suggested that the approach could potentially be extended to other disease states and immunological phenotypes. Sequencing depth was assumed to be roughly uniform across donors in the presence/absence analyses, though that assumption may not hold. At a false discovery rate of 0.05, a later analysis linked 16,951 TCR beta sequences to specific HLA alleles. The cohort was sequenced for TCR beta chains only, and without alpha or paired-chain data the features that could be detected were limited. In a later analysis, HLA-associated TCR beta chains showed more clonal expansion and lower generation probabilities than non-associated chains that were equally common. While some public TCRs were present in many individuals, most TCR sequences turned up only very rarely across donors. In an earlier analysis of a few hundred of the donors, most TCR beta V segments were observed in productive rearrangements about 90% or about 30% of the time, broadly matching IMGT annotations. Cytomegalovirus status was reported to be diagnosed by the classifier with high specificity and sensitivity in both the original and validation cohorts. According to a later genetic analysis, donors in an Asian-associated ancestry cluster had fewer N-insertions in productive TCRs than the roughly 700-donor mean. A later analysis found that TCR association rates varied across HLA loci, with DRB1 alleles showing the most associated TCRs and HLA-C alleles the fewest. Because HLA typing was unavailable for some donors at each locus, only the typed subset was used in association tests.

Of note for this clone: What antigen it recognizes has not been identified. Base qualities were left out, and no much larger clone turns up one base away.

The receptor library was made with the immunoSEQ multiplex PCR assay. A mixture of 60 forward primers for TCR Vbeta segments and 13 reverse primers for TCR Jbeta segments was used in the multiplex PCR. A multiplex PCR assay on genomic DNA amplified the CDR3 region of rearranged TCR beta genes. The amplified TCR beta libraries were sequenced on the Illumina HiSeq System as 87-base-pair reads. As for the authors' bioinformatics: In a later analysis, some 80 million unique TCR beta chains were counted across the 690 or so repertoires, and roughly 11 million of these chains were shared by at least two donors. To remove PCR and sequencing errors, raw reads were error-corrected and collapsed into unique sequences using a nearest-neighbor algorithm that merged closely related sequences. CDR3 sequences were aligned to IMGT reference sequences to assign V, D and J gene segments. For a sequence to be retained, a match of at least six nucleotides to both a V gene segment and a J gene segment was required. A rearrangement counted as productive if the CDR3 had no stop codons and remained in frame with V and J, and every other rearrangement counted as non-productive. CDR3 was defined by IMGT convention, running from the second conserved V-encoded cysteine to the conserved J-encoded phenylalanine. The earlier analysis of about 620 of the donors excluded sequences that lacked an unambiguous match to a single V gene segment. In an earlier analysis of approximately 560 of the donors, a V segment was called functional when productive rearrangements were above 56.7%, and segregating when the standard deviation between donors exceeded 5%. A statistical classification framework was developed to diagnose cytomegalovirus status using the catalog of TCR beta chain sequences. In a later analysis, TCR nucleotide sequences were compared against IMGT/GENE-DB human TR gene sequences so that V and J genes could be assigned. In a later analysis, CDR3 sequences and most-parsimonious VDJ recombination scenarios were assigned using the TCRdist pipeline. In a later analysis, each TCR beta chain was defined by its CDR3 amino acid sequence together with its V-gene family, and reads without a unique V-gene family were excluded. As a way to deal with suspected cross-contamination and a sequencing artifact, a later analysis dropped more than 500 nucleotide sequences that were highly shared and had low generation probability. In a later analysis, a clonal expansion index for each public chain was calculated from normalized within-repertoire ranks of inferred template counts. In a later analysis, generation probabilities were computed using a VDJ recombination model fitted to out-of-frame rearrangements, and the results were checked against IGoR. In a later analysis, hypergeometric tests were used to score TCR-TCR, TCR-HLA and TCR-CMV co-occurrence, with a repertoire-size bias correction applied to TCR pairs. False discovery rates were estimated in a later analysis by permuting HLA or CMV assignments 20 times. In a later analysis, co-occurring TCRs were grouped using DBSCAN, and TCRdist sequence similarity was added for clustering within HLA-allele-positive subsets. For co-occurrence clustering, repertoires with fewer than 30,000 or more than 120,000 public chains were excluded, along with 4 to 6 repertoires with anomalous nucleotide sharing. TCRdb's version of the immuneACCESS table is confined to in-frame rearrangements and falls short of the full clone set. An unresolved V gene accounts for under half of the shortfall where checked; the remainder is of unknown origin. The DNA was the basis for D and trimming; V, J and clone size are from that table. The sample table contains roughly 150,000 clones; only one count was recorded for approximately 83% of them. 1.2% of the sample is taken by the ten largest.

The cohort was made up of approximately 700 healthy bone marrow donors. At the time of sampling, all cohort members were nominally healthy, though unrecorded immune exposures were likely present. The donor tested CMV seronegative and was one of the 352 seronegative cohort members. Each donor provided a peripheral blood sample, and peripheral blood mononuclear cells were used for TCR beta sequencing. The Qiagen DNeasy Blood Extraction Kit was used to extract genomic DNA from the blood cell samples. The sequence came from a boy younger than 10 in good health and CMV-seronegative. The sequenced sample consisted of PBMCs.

The CDR3 protein: CASSLKVAGAWYNEQFF. The DNA sequence is given as TGTGCCAGCAGCTTAAAGGTGGCGGGAGCCTGGTACAATGAGCAGTTCTTC. The sequence links TRBV7-6 to TRBJ2-1; 7 central nucleotides agree with TRBD2. Looking up the germline V gene yields CDR1 SGHVS and CDR2 FNYEAQ. At the junction V is shortened by 2 bases and J by 4 bases; bases outside the gene matches: 11. From its cysteine to its phenylalanine, the CDR3 spans 17 amino acids. Only CDR3 DNA is held: 51 bases, read in frame from base 1.